The entry below gives a single T cell receptor beta chain sequence along with its context. Its antigen is not known. This entry comes from a study of graft-versus-host responses after intestinal transplantation. Study-wide results and caveats: Across patients carrying graft-donor T cell macrochimerism, allografts held high graft-versus-host to host-versus-graft clonal ratios.

CDR3 length: 13 residues. Trimming removed 5 bases at V and 6 bases at J, with 13 bases between. CDR1 and CDR2 from the germline V gene are SGHAT and FQDESV (reference sequence). Assay: immunoSEQ multiplex PCR; the TCRdb copy retains only in-frame clones and omits some. The sample comprises over 75,000 clones, less than 90% of which are singletons, and more than 0.25% rests with the top ten. The TCR originated in a human donor who was the organ donor for an intestinal transplant. The sequenced sample was unstimulated CD4+ T cells sorted from spleen or lymph node cells, obtained before transplant. The rearrangement joins TRBV11-1 to TRBJ1-1, with a tentative D call TRBD1 (5 bases). This CDR3 is CASSPSWGSEAFF. The CDR3 coding sequence is TGTGCCAGCAGCCCATCCTGGGGCTCTGAAGCTTTCTTT.